The clone carrying this TCR beta chain was detected a few times. The data were obtained in a study of beta chain features in type 1 diabetes. Sequenced material consisted of expressed TCRB transcripts (all of the isolated RNA was reverse transcribed). Clones were sequenced by immunoSEQ multiplex PCR, and TCRdb holds only the in-frame ones, with some missing. In the table there are roughly 230,000 clones, 7.5% to 10% of which are singletons. This CDR3 is 15 amino acids long. CDR1 is GTSNPN and CDR2 is SVGIG in the germline V gene (reference sequence). The trim removed 2 bases at V and 4 bases at J, leaving 5 bases unmatched.

This sequence was found in a woman between 18 and 29 years old in good health. The gene calls are TRBV30 and TRBJ2-1, with 10 bases identical to TRBD2. The sample comprised naive CD4+ T cells from blood. This chain's CDR3 is CAWSPSGREYNEQFF. CDR3 DNA: TGTGCCTGGAGTCCAAGCGGGAGGGAATACAATGAGCAGTTCTTC.